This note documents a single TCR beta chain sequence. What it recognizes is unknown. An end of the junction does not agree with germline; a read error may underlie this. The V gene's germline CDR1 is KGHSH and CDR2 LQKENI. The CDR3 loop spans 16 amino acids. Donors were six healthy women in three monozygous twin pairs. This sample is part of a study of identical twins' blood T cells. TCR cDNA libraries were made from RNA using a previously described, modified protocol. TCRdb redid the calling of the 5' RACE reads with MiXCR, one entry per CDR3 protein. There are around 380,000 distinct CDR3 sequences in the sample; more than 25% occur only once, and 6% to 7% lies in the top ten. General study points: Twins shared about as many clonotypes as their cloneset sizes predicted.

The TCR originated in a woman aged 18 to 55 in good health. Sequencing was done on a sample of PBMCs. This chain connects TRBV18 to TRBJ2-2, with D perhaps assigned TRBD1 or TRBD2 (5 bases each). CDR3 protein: CASSPGTTSNTGELLF. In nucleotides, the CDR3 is TGTGCCAGCTCACCAGGGACCACATCGAACACCGGGGAGCTGCTTTTT.